The 14 T cell receptor beta chains below all came from one sample that was sequenced in a study of T-cell memory formation after mild COVID-19. TCRdb reprocessed the 5' RACE reads with MiXCR, giving one entry per CDR3 protein. The table lists roughly 35,000 distinct CDR3 sequences, around 20% of them singletons. Sequences were obtained from PBMCs or a T cell subset sorted from them (not recorded which). The receptors come from an adult who had mild COVID-19 (a few samples of this study predate the infection). Cell type and time point are not known.

The sample holds many counts of this clonotype. V is TRBV2 and J is TRBJ1-1, with no clear D. V shed 1 base and J shed 2 bases, with 8 bases lying between them. Germline CDR1 reads SNHLY; CDR2 reads FYNNEI. The CDR3 runs to 14 residues. CDR3 bases: TGTGCCAGCAGTGAAGAAGGCCGTAACACTGAAGCTTTCTTT. Translated: CASSEEGRNTEAFF.

The chain links TRBV5-1 to TRBJ2-7; 7 nucleotides align to TRBD1. With 0 bases clipped from V and 5 bases from J, the junction kept 8 bases outside the gene matches. CDR1 SGHRS and CDR2 YFSETQ come from the germline V gene. CDR3 length equals 15 residues. CDR3 sequence (DNA): TGCGCCAGCAGCTTGGCTACAGGGGACGGCGACGAGCAGTACTTC. It translates to CASSLATGDGDEQYF. Full variable domain (remainder filled in from reference TRBV5-1 and TRBJ2-7): KAGVTQTPRYLIKTRGQQVTLSCSPISGHRSVSWYQQTPGQGLQFLFEYFSETQRNKGNFPGRFSGRQFSNSRSEMNVSTLELGDSALYLCASSLATGDGDEQYFGPGTRLTVT.

In this sample, this clonotype turned up many times. The chain links TRBV11-2 to TRBJ2-3; 13 bases fit TRBD2. CDR3 size: 17 residues. Germline CDR1 is SGHAT and CDR2 is FQNNGV. J gave up 2 bases and V 6 bases, and 8 bases lay outside the gene matches. CDR3: CASRSGLAGPSTDTQYF. CDR3 nucleotide sequence: TGTGCCAGCAGATCGGGACTAGCGGGACCTTCCACAGATACGCAGTATTTT.

Ten or more counts support this clonotype. The rearrangement joins TRBV20-1 to TRBJ1-6; no clear D gene. The CDR3 length is 14 residues. The V end lost 5 bases, the J end lost 3 bases, and 11 bases lay between the germline ends. Germline V lookup: CDR1 DFQATT, CDR2 SNEGSKA (reference sequence). The CDR3, as DNA: TGCAGTGCTCCTATGGCAGACTATAATTCACCCCTCCACTTT. Residues: CSAPMADYNSPLHF.

This clonotype occurred once. This rearrangement joins TRBV27 to TRBJ2-5, with D unclear. Trimming left V 5 bases short and J 1 base short, with 11 bases between. The CDR3 has 14 residues. Germline CDR1 is MNHEY and CDR2 is SMNVEV (reference sequence). CDR3 amino acids: CASSPSKLQETQYF. CDR3 nucleotide sequence: TGTGCCAGCAGTCCATCAAAACTCCAAGAGACCCAGTACTTC.

This clonotype was found many times. The chain uses TRBV5-1 and TRBJ2-5; D unresolved. CDR3 size: 16 residues. Germline V gene sequence: CDR1 SGHRS, CDR2 YFSETQ. V was clipped by 0 bases and J by 4 bases, with 16 bases between them. The CDR3 nucleotides are TGCGCCAGCAGCTTGGCGGACGGCGGAATGGGAGAGACCCAGTACTTC. Protein: CASSLADGGMGETQYF.

This clonotype was seen at least ten times. This chain uses TRBV3-1 with TRBJ1-1; D unclear. V lost 2 bases and J 7 bases, leaving 8 bases between the germline ends. The length of the CDR3 is 12 residues. Germline CDR1 and CDR2: LGHDT and YNNKEL (reference sequence). CDR3: CASSQRTSEAFF. The CDR3 bases are TGTGCCAGCAGCCAACGGACGAGTGAAGCTTTCTTT.

There are many counts of this clonotype. The gene calls are TRBV15 and TRBJ1-1; D is uncertain. Germline CDR1 and CDR2: LNHNV and YYDKDF (reference sequence). Trimming took 0 bases from V and 0 from J, leaving 2 bases between them. The CDR3 contains 13 residues. Here the CDR3 reads CATSRDLNTEAFF. The CDR3 coding sequence is TGTGCCACCAGCAGAGATCTGAACACTGAAGCTTTCTTT. The full variable domain, in which reference TRBV15 and TRBJ1-1 provide the parts outside the CDR3, is DAMVIQNPRYQVTQFGKPVTLSCSQTLNHNVMYWYQQKSSQAPKLLFHYYDKDFNNEADTPDNFQSRRPNTSFCFLDIRSPGLGDTAMYLCATSRDLNTEAFFGQGTRLTVV.

The rearrangement links TRBV5-4 to TRBJ2-7, with 7 bases that match TRBD2. CDR1 is SGHNT and CDR2 is YYREEE in the germline V gene (reference sequence). V gave up 4 bases and J gave up 3 bases; unmatched junction bases: 4. There are 13 residues in the CDR3. The chain's CDR3 is CASSVTSSYEQYF. The CDR3 DNA sequence: TGTGCCAGCAGCGTGACTAGCAGCTACGAGCAGTACTTC.

By share of the sample, this clonotype is medium-sized. The chain recombines TRBV5-1 with TRBJ2-1; D may be TRBD1 or TRBD2 (5 bases each). The CDR3 runs 14 residues. The germline V gene has CDR1 SGHRS and CDR2 YFSETQ. Deletions cut 0 bases from V and 2 bases from J, with 6 bases between. This CDR3 is CASSLEGPYNEQFF. CDR3 bases: TGCGCCAGCAGCTTGGAGGGACCCTACAATGAGCAGTTCTTC.

This clonotype was detected ten times or more. This chain joins TRBV5-1 and TRBJ1-6; D is unresolved. Per germline, CDR1 SGHRS and CDR2 YFSETQ. Deletions cut 4 bases from V and 14 bases from J, with 16 bases between. This CDR3 is built from 13 residues. The CDR3 nucleotides are TGCGCCAGCAGCCCGGCCCAAAGAGAGGCCCTCCACTTT. As protein: CASSPAQREALHF.

This clonotype was recorded at least ten times. The V and J genes are TRBV5-1 and TRBJ1-1, with D possibly being TRBD1 (5 bases). Per the germline V gene, CDR1 is SGHRS and CDR2 is YFSETQ. CDR3 length: 14 amino acids. Trimming left V 1 base short and J 3 bases short, with 10 bases between. The CDR3 nucleotides are TGCGCCAGCAGCTTGAGGGGCGTCGACACTGAAGCTTTCTTT. Protein product: CASSLRGVDTEAFF.

The sample holds many counts of this clonotype. V is TRBV29-1 and J is TRBJ2-1; 7 nucleotides agree with TRBD2. The germline V gene has CDR1 SQVTM and CDR2 ANQGSEA. V lost 1 base and J lost 8; bases outside the gene matches: 8. This CDR3 spans 14 amino acids. CDR3 residues: CSVEAREGYDEQFF. CDR3 in DNA: TGCAGCGTTGAAGCCAGGGAGGGGTACGATGAGCAGTTCTTC.

There are many counts of this clonotype. The rearrangement uses TRBV19 and TRBJ2-7, with D perhaps matching TRBD1 (5 bases). The ends were cut back, 6 bases at V and 4 bases at J, with 10 bases in the middle. Germline-derived CDR1 and CDR2 are LNHDA and SQIVND (reference sequence). This CDR3 spans 12 amino acids. As DNA, the CDR3 is TGTGCCAGTAGCAAGGGGATATACGAGCAGTACTTC. This translates into CASSKGIYEQYF.